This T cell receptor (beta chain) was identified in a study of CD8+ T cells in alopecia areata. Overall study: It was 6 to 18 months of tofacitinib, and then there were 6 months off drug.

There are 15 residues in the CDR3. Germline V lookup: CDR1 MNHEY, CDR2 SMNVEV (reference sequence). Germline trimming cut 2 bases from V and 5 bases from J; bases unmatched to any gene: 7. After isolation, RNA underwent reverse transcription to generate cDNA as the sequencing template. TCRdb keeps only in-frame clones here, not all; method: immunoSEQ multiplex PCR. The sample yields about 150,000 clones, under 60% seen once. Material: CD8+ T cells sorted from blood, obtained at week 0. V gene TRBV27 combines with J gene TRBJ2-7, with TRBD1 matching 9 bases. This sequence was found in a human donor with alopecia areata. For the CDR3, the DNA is TGTGCCAGCAGTTTAATGACCGGGACAGGGCACGAGCAGTACTTC. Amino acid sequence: CASSLMTGTGHEQYF.